This TCR beta chain was sequenced during a study of T cells in women clearing cervical HPV infection (dated by TCRdb to 2016 to 2018). Describing the broader study: Cases were approximately 25 women with histologically confirmed HPV16-related CIN3 or worse, including 2 invasive cancers. The controls were 25 or so women whose single incident HPV16 infection cleared within 12 months with no development of precancer or cancer. Blood from cases was collected at the visit at which the lesion was first identified, whereas blood from controls was collected once infection was no longer detected. For cases, the median interval between lesion detection and blood sampling was roughly 140 days, with an interquartile range of about 85 to 210 days. Since only a few of the women had HLA typing available, the possibility that HLA type was acting as a confounder could not be ruled out. An exploratory proof-of-principle case-control study, nested within the Guanacaste HPV Natural History Study in Costa Rica, was conducted to compare TCR repertoires across cervical HPV16 outcomes. Cases and controls were matched on year of sample collection and on age within five years. Cases had a median age of 34 years and controls had a median age of around 40, with no significant differences in baseline characteristics. In the parent cohort, fewer than 13,000 women aged 18 or older were enrolled in Guanacaste, Costa Rica, during about 1993 to 1994 and were followed for six to seven years. Five blinded duplicates per group were added as quality controls, giving about 60 samples: 50 or so participants and 10 replicates.

The immunoSEQ assay used multiplex PCR to amplify TCR beta CDR3 regions from an average of approximately 1,200 ng of genomic DNA per sample. The assay corrected primer bias using a complete synthetic TCR repertoire to establish an amplification baseline. The amplicons were sequenced using the Illumina platform. The paper's processing steps were these. Sequences were error-corrected by clustering with frequency ratios and a modified nearest-neighbor algorithm and were then analyzed in the immunoSEQ Analyzer with IMGT gene definitions. At each rarefaction depth, TCR richness and evenness were averaged across 20 rarefaction repeats, and samples with fewer sequences than that depth were excluded. Relative abundances of V, D and J genes were compared between groups using Wilcoxon rank sum tests, with FDR correction applied. An intraclass correlation of approximately 96% for TCR richness and an average of about 77% across 65 to 80 gene segments were obtained from the blinded duplicates. TCRdb obtained this table from immuneACCESS and retained in-frame rearrangements with V and J assigned. These tables miss some clones; where compared with another copy, unresolved V genes account for less than half of the shortfall, and the remainder is unexplained. The V and J calls and clone size are taken from that table; D and trimming were inferred from the DNA. The table for this sample shows under 45,000 clones. Clones ranked in the top ten supply approximately 1.5% of the sample.

The CDR3 starts with the cysteine, ends with the phenylalanine, and has 15 residues. Shown are 36 bases from within the CDR3, in frame from base 1. CDR1 SNHLY and CDR2 FYNNEI were looked up in the germline V gene. V is shortened by 5 bases, J by 0 bases, and the region joining them spans 11 bases. General findings and caveats noted by the study authors: The cross-sectional design could not show whether the associations came before the infection or were a result of it, and neither effector/memory subsets nor HPV-specific T cells were isolated. TRBV6-7 relative abundance was lower in cases than in controls (roughly 0.11% versus 0.16%; Bonferroni P = 0.0008). Because T-cell numbers per sample were unknown, differences in richness could reflect varying T-cell content rather than repertoire biology. By combining richness with V gene abundances, random forest classifiers separated cases from controls with an estimated AUC of just over 0.8. CIN3+ cases had significantly higher TCR repertoire richness than controls across sequencing depths, but evenness did not differ between the groups.

A remark on this clone: Its target antigen remains unknown. The read ends 3 residues early relative to the CDR3; the germline J gene fills the gap.

Every participant had a single incident cervical HPV16 infection, and prevalent HPV16 infections were excluded. Cervical HPV DNA was detected by MY09/MY11 PCR and genotyped by dot-blot hybridization. About 14 mL of heparinized blood were centrifuged, and the buffy coat was aliquoted, frozen at -30°C, then stored at -80°C. QIAGEN kits were used to extract genomic DNA from buffy coat specimens. The clonotype originates from a woman aged 18-70 years with a cervical HPV16 infection that either progressed to CIN3+ or cleared (not recorded which). Material for sequencing was blood buffy coat. The V gene is TRBV2 and the J gene is TRBJ1-5; the D gene remains uncertain. The part of the CDR3 DNA that was read is TGTGCCAGCAGTTCAGACACCTTTAGCAATCAGCCC. It codes for CASSSDTFSNQP. The full-length CDR3 reads as CASSSDTFSNQPQHF.